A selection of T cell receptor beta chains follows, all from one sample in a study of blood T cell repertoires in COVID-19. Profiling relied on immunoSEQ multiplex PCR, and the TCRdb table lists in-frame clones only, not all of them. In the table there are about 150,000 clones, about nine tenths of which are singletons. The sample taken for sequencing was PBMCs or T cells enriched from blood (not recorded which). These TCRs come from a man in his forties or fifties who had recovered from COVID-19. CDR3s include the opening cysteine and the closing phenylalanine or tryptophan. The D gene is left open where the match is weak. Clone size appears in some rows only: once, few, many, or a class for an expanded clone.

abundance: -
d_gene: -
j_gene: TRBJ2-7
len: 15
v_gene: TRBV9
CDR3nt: TGTGCCAGCAGCGCCCGCGGGACCGCAGAAAAAGAGCAGTACTTC
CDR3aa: CASSARGTAEKEQYF

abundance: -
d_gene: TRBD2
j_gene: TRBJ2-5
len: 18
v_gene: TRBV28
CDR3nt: TGTGCCAGCAGTTTAGGGACTAGCGGGAGGTGGGCTCAAGAGACCCAGTACTTC
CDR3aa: CASSLGTSGRWAQETQYF

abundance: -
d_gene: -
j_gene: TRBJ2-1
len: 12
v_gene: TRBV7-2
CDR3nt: TGTGCCAGCAGCTTTATGACAGCCGAGCAGTTCTTC
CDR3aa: CASSFMTAEQFF

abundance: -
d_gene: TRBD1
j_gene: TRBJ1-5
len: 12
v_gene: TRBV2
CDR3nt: TGTGCCAGCGGGGACAGGGCTCAGCCCCAGCATTTT
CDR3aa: CASGDRAQPQHF

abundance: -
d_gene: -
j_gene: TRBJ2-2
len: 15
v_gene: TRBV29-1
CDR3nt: TGCAGCGTTGAAGTGAGGAGGGCCGGCACCGGGGAGCTGTTTTTT
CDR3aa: CSVEVRRAGTGELFF

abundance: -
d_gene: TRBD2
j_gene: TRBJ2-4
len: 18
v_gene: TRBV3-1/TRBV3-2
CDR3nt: TGTGCCAGCAGCCTTGGGAGAGGGAGGGCCGAAGCCAAAAACATTCAGTACTTC
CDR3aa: CASSLGRGRAEAKNIQYF

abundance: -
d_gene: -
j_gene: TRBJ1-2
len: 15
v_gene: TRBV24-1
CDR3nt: TGTGCCACCAGTGATCCCCAGCGGGGGGCGATTGGCTACACCTTC
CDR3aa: CATSDPQRGAIGYTF

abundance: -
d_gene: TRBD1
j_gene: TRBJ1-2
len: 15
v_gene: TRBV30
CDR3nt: TGTGCCTGGAGTGCAGGGGGTCCCGGTTACTATGGCTACACCTTC
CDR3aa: CAWSAGGPGYYGYTF

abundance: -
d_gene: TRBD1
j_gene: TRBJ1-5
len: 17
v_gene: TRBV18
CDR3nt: TGTGCCAGCTCACCAGTCCCGGGACAGTATAGCAATCAGCCCCAGCATTTT
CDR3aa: CASSPVPGQYSNQPQHF

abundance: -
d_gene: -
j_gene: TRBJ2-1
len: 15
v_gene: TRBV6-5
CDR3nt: TGTGCCAGCAGTTACGAGCCTAGCTCCTACAATGAGCAGTTCTTC
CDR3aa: CASSYEPSSYNEQFF

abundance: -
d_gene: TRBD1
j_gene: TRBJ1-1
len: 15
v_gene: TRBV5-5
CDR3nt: TGTGCCAGCAGCGCCACCGGGACAGTGAACACTGAAGCTTTCTTT
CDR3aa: CASSATGTVNTEAFF

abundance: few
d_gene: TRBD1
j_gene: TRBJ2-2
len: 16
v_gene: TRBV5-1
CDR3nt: TGCGCCAGCAGCTTGCCCGGGACAGTGAACACCGGGGAGCTGTTTTTT
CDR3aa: CASSLPGTVNTGELFF

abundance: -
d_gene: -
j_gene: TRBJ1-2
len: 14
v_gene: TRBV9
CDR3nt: TGTGCCAGCAGCGTAGTGGGAGCTAACTATGGCTACACCTTC
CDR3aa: CASSVVGANYGYTF

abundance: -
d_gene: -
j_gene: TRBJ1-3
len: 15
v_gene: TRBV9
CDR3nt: TGTGCCAGCAGCGTAGATCCAGGGACTGGAAACACCATATATTTT
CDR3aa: CASSVDPGTGNTIYF

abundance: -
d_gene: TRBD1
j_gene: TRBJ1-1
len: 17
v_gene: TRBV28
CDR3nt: TGTGCCAGCAGGCAATCCCGGGACAGGGGGCCCTTCACTGAAGCTTTCTTT
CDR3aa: CASRQSRDRGPFTEAFF

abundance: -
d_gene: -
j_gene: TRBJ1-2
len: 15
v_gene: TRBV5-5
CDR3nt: TGTGCCAGCAGCCCGGCATCACAGCCCGATTATGGCTACACCTTC
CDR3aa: CASSPASQPDYGYTF

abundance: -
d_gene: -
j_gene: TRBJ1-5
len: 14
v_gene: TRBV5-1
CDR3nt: TGCGCCAGCAGCTTGGTCGGGGGGGATCAGCCCCAGCATTTT
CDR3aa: CASSLVGGDQPQHF

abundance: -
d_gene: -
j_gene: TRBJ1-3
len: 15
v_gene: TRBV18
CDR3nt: TGTGCCAGCTCACCCGCCGCGGGGGCTCGAAACACCATATATTTT
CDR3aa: CASSPAAGARNTIYF

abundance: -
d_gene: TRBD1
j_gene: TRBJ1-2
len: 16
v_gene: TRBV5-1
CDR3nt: TGCGCCAGCAGCTATTGGCTTCAGGGGGCTAACTATGGCTACACCTTC
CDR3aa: CASSYWLQGANYGYTF

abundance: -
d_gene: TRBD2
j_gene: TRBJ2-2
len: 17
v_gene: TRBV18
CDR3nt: TGTGCCAGCTCACCACGAGGGGGACTAGCGAACACCGGGGAGCTGTTTTTT
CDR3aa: CASSPRGGLANTGELFF

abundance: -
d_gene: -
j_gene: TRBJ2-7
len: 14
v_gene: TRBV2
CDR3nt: TGTGCCAGCAGCCCATACAGGGTTTACTACGAGCAGTACTTC
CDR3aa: CASSPYRVYYEQYF

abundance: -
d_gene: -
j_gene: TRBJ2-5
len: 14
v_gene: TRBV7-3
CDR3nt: TGTGCCAGCAGCCCGTACGGGGACCAAGAGACCCAGTACTTC
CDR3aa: CASSPYGDQETQYF

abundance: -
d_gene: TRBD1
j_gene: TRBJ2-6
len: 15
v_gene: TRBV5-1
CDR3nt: TGCGCCAGCAGCCTGACAGGGACTGGGGCCAACGTCCTGACTTTC
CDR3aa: CASSLTGTGANVLTF

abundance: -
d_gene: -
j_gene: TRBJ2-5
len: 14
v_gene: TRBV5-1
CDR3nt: TGCGCCAGCAGCTTTGAGAGGCTCGGAGAGACCCAGTACTTC
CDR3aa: CASSFERLGETQYF

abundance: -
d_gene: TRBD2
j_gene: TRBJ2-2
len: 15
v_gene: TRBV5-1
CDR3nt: TGCGCCAGCAGCCCTGGGACTAGCCGGGTCGGGGAGCTGTTTTTT
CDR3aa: CASSPGTSRVGELFF

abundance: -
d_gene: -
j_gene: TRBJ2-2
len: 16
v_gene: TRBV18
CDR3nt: TGTGCCAGCTCACCACCGGGCAGCCCGAACACCGGGGAGCTGTTTTTT
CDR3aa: CASSPPGSPNTGELFF

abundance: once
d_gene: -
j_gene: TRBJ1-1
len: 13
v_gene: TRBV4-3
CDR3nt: TGCGCCAGCGCGGGACTACGTAACACTGAAGCTTTCTTT
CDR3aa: CASAGLRNTEAFF

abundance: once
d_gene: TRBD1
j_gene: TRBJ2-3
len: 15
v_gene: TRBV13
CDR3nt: TGTGCCAGCAGCTCGGGACAGGTTTTCCCAGATACGCAGTATTTT
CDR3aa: CASSSGQVFPDTQYF

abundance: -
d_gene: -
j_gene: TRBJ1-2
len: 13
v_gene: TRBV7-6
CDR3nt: TGTGCCAGCAGCTTAGCAGGGGTCTATGGCTACACCTTC
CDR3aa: CASSLAGVYGYTF

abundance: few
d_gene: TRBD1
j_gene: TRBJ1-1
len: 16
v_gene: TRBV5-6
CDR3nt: TGTGCCAGCAGCTGGGACAGGGGGGACATGAACACTGAAGCTTTCTTT
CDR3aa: CASSWDRGDMNTEAFF